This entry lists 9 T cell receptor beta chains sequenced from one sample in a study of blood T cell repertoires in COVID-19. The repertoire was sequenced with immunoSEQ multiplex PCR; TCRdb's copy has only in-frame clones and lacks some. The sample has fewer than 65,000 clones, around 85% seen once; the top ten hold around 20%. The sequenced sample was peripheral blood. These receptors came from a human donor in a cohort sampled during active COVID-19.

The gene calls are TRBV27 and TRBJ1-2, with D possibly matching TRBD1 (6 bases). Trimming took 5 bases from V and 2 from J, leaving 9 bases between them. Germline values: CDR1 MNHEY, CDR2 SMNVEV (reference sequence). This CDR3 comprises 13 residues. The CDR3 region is CASSPGQNYGYTF. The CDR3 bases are TGTGCCAGCAGTCCCGGACAGAACTATGGCTACACCTTC.

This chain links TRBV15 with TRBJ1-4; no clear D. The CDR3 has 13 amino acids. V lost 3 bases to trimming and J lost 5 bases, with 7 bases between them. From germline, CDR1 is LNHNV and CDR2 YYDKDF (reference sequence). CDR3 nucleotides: TGTGCCACCAGCAGGCAGTCCAATGAAAAACTGTTTTTT. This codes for CATSRQSNEKLFF.

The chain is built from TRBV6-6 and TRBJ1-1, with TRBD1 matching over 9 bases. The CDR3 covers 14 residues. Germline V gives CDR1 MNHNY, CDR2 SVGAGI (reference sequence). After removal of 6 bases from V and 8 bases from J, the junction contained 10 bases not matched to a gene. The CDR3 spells CASRLGQGLNEAFF. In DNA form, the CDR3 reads TGTGCCAGCAGGCTGGGACAGGGTCTCAACGAAGCTTTCTTT.

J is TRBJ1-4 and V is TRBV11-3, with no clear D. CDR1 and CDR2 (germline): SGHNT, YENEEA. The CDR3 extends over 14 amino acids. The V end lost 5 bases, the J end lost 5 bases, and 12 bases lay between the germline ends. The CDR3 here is CASSALTENEKLFF. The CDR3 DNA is TGTGCCAGCAGCGCCCTAACAGAAAATGAAAAACTGTTTTTT.

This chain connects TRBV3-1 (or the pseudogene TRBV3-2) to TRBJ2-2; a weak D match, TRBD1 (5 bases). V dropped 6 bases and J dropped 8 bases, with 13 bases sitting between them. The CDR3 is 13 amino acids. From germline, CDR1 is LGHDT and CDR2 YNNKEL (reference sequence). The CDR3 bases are TGTGCCAGCAGAACAGGCCGCACTGGGGAGCTGTTTTTT. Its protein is CASRTGRTGELFF.

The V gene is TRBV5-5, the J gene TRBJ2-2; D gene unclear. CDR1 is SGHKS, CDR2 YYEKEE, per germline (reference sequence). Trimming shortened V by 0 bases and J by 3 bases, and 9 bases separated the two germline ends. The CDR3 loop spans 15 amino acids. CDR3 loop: CASSLASHDTGELFF. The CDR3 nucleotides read TGTGCCAGCAGCTTGGCCAGTCACGACACCGGGGAGCTGTTTTTT.

CDR3 amino acids: CASSIGQGAGTGELFF. The CDR3 bases are TGTGCCAGTAGTATTGGGCAGGGGGCCGGAACCGGGGAGCTGTTTTTT. J is TRBJ2-2 and V is TRBV19; 8 bases are a match to TRBD1. The CDR3 consists of 16 residues. V trimming: 3 bases; J trimming: 5 bases; junction bases outside the gene matches: 8. CDR1 is LNHDA, CDR2 SQIVND, per germline (reference sequence).

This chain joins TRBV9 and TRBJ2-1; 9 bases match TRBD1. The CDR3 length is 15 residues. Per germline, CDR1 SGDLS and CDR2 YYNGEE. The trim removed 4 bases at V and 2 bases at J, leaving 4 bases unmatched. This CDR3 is CASSTGTGPYNEQFF. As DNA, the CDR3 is TGTGCCAGCAGCACCGGGACAGGGCCCTACAATGAGCAGTTCTTC.

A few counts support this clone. The CDR3 region has the DNA TGTGCCAGCAGCTCTAGCGGGGGGGCCGCAGATACGCAGTATTTT. Its translation is CASSSSGGAADTQYF. The rearrangement links TRBV7-2 to TRBJ2-3; 12 nucleotides match TRBD2. This CDR3 contains 15 residues. V was pared by 4 bases and J by 4 bases, with 3 bases of the junction left unmatched. Germline V gene lookup returns CDR1 SGHTA and CDR2 FQGNSA.